The clone carrying this T cell receptor (beta chain) turned up a few times. Its antigen is undetermined. PCR involved 60 Vbeta and 13 Jbeta primers. Here immunoSEQ multiplex PCR was the method, and the copy in TCRdb shows in-frame clones only, minus some. The table includes roughly 190,000 clones, 81% detected once. The V end was cut by 4 bases, the J end by 4 bases, with 10 bases between. The CDR3 spans 13 residues. Germline CDR1 reads SGHNT; CDR2 reads YENEEA. This entry comes from a study of cytomegalovirus exposure and HLA in healthy donors. Overall study findings and caveats: Among TCR sequences, most were rare, though some public TCRs appeared in many donors.

This TCR was sampled from a man younger than 35 in good health and CMV-seronegative. This sequence joins TRBV11-3 and TRBJ1-1; a weak D match, TRBD1 (6 bases). Sequencing was performed on PBMCs. CDR3: CASSSSGVTEAFF. For the CDR3, the DNA is TGTGCCAGCAGCTCCTCAGGGGTCACTGAAGCTTTCTTT. The full variable domain, its missing parts supplied by reference TRBV11-3 and TRBJ1-1, is EAGVVQSPRYKIIEKKQPVAFWCNPISGHNTLYWYLQNLGQGPELLIRYENEEAVDDSQLPKDRFSAERLKGVDSTLKIQPAELGDSAVYLCASSSSGVTEAFFGQGTRLTVV.